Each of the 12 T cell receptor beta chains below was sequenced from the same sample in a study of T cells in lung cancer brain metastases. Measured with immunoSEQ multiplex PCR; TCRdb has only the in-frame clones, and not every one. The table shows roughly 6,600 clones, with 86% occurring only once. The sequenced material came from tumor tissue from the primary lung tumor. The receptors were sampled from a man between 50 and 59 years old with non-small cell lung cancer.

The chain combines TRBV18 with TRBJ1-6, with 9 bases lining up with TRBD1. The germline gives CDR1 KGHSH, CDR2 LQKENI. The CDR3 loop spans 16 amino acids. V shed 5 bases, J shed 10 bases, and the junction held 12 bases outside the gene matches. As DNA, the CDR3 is TGTGCCAGCTCATCGAGAAGCGCGGGACAGGGATCACCCCTCCACTTT. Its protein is CASSSRSAGQGSPLHF.

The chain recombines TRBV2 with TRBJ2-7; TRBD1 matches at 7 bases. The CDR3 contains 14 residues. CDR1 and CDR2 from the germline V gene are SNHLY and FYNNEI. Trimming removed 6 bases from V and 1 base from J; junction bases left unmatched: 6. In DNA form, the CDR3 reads TGTGCCAGCAGGGAAACAGGGGTATCCTACGAGCAGTACTTC. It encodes CASRETGVSYEQYF.

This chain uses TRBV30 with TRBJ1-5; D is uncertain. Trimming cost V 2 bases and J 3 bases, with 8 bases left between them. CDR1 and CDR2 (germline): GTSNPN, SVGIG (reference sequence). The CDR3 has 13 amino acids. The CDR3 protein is CAWSSGDNQPQHF. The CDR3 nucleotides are TGTGCCTGGAGTTCTGGGGACAATCAGCCCCAGCATTTT.

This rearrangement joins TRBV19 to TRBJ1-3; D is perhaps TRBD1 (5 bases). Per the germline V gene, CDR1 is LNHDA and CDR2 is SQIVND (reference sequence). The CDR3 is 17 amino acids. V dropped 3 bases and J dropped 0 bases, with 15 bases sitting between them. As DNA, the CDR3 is TGTGCCAGTAGTATCGGAAGAGGACAACACTCTGGAAACACCATATATTTT. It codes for CASSIGRGQHSGNTIYF.

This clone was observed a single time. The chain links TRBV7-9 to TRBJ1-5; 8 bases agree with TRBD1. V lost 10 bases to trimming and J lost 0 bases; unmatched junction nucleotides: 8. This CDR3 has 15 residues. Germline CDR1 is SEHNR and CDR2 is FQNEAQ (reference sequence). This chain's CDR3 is CAIGQGLDSNQPQHF. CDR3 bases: TGTGCCATCGGACAGGGCTTGGATAGCAATCAGCCCCAGCATTTT.

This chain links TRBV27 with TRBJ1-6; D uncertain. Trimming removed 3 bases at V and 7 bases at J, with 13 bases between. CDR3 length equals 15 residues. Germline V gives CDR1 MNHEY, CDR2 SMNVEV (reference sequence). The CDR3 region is CASSFAGWRNSPLHF. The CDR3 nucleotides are TGTGCCAGCAGTTTCGCGGGGTGGCGAAATTCACCCCTCCACTTT.

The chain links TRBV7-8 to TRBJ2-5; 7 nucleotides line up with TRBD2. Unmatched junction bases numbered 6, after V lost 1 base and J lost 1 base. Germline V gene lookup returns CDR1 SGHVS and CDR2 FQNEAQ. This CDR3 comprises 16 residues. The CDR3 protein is CASSLGRGMIQETQYF. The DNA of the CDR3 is TGTGCCAGCAGCTTAGGGCGGGGGATGATCCAAGAGACCCAGTACTTC. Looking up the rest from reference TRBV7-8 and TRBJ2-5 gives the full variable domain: GAGVSQSPRYKVAKRGQDVALRCDPISGHVSLFWYQQALGQGPEFLTYFQNEAQLDKSGLPSDRFFAERPEGSVSTLKIQRTQQEDSAVYLCASSLGRGMIQETQYFGPGTRLLVL.

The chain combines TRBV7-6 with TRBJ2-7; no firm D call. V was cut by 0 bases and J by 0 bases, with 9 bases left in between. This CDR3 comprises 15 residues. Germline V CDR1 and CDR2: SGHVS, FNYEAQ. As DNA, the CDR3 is TGTGCCAGCAGCTTAGCTATTGGGGACTCCTACGAGCAGTACTTC. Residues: CASSLAIGDSYEQYF.

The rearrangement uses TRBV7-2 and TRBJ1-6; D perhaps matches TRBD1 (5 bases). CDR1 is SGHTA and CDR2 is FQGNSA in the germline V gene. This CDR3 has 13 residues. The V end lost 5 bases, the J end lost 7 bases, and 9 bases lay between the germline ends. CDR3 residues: CASSPDRNSPLHF. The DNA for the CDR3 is TGTGCCAGCAGCCCTGACAGAAATTCACCCCTCCACTTT.

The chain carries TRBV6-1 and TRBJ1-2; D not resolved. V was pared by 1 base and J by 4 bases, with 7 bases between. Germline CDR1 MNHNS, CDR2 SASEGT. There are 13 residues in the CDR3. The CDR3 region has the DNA TGTGCCAGCAGTGAAGAGAGTAGCTATGGCTACACCTTC. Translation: CASSEESSYGYTF.

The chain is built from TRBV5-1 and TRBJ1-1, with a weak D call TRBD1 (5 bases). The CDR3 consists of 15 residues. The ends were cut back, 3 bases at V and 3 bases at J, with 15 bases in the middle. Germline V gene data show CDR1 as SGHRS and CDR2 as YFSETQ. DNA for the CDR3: TGCGCCAGCAGCTGGCAGGGATTTTCGGACACTGAAGCTTTCTTT. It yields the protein CASSWQGFSDTEAFF.

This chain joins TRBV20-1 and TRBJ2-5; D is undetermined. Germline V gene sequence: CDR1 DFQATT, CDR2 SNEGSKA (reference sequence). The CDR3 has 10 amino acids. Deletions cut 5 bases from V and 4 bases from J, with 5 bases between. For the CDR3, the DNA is TGCAGTGCTCTCAGAGAGACCCAGTACTTC. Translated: CSALRETQYF.